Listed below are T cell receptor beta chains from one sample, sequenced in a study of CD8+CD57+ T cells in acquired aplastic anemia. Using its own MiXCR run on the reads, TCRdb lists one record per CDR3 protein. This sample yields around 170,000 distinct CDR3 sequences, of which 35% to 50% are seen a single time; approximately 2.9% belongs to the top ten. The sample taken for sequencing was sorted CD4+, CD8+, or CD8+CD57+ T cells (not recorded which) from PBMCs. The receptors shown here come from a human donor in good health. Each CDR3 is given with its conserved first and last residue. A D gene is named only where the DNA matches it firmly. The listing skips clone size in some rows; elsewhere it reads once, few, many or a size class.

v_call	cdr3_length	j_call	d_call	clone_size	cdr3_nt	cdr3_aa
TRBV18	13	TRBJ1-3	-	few	TGTGCCAGCTCAACCGACGGTGGAAACACCATATATTTT	CASSTDGGNTIYF
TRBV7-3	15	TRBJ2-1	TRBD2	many	TGTGCCAGCACCCAGGGACTAGCGGGAGCCAATGAGCAGTTCTTC	CASTQGLAGANEQFF
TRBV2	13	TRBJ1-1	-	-	TGTGCCAGCAGTGTACGTGGTGACACTGAAGCTTTCTTT	CASSVRGDTEAFF
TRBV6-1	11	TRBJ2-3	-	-	TGTGCCAGCATGACCACAGATACGCAGTATTTT	CASMTTDTQYF
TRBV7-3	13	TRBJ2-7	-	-	TGTGCCAGCAGCTTGGTTCCGGGGGACGAGCAGTACTTC	CASSLVPGDEQYF
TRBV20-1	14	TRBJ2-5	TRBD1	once	TGCAGTGCTAGGACAGGGGAAAACCAAGAGACCCAGTACTTC	CSARTGENQETQYF
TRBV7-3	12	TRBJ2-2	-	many	TGTGCCAGCAGTCCGTGGCCCGGGGAGCTGTTTTTT	CASSPWPGELFF
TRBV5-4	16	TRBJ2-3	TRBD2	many	TGTGCCAGCAGCTTGGGACTAGCGGGAGACACAGATACGCAGTATTTT	CASSLGLAGDTDTQYF
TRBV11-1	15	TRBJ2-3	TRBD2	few	TGTGCCAGCAGCTATTCGGGGGGGCAGAGAGATACGCAGTATTTT	CASSYSGGQRDTQYF
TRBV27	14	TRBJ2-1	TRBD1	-	TGTGCCGGCAGTTCCCGGACAGGCAGCAATGAGCAGTTCTTC	CAGSSRTGSNEQFF
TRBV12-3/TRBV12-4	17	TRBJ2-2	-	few	TGTGCCAGCAGTCCTTGGTCCCGGAGCGGGCACACCGGGGAGCTGTTTTTT	CASSPWSRSGHTGELFF
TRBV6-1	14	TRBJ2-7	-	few	TGTGCCAGCAGTGAAGGGGACTCCAGATCCGAGCAGTACTTC	CASSEGDSRSEQYF
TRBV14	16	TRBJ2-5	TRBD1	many	TGTGCCAGCAGCCAAGGGTGGACAGGGGGCGGAGAGACCCAGTACTTC	CASSQGWTGGGETQYF
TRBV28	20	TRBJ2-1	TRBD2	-	TGTGCCAGCAGTTTTCTCCTCCGGCGCGCTAGCGGGGGACTGAACAATGAGCAGTTCTTC	CASSFLLRRASGGLNNEQFF
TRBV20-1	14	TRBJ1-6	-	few	TGCAGTGCTAACCTGGGGGCGAGGGATTCACCCCTCCACTTT	CSANLGARDSPLHF
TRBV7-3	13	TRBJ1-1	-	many	TGTGCCAGCAGCCAGGGACCGAACACTGAAGCTTTCTTT	CASSQGPNTEAFF
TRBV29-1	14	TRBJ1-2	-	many	TGCAGCGTTGCTGGGGGCGGACGAAACTATGGCTACACCTTC	CSVAGGGRNYGYTF
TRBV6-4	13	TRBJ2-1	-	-	TGTGCCAGCAGTAAAGATTTTTACAATGAGCAGTTCTTC	CASSKDFYNEQFF
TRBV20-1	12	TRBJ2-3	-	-	TGCAGTGCAGGGGGAAACACAGATACGCAGTATTTT	CSAGGNTDTQYF
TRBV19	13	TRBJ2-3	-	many	TGTGCCAGTAGTATCCGGGGTACAGATACGCAGTATTTT	CASSIRGTDTQYF
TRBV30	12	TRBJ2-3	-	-	TGTGCCTGGAGCCTAGCTTCAGATACGCAGTATTTT	CAWSLASDTQYF
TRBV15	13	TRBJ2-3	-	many	TGTGCCACCAGCAGGAGGTGGACAGATGCGCAGTATTTT	CATSRRWTDAQYF
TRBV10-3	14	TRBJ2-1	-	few	TGTGCCATCAGCAGGGACACAGTAGTGAATGAGCAGTTCTTC	CAISRDTVVNEQFF
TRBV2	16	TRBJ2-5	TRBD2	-	TGTGCCAGCAGTGAGTCTGCAGCGGGAGGGCTTGAGACCCAGTACTTC	CASSESAAGGLETQYF
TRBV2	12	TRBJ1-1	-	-	TGTGCCAGCAGTTGGGCAGAAGGAGAAGCTTTCTTT	CASSWAEGEAFF
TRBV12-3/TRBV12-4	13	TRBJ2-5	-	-	TGTGCCAGCAGTTTATTTCCCCGGGAGACCCAGTACTTC	CASSLFPRETQYF
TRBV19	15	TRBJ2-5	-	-	TGTGCCAGTAGTATAGACGGGGCCGTCCAAGAGACCCAGTACTTC	CASSIDGAVQETQYF
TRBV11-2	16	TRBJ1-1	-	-	TGTGCCAGCAGCTCACCGTTGGGGGGCCCGAACACTGAAGCTTTCTTT	CASSSPLGGPNTEAFF
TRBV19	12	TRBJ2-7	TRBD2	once	TGTGCCAGTAGTATGGGAGGGAGCGAGCAGTACTTC	CASSMGGSEQYF
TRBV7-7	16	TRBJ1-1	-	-	TGTGCTAGCAGCTTCGAGAGAGGGCAGGGGTGGACTGAAGCTTTCTTT	CASSFERGQGWTEAFF
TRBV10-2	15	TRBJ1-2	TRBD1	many	TGCGCCAGCAGTGAATATAAAGGACAGGGAGTTGGCTACACCTTC	CASSEYKGQGVGYTF
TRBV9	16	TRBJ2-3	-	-	TGTGCCAGCAGCGTGGAGGCAGGGGAAAGCGGAGATACGCAGTATTTT	CASSVEAGESGDTQYF
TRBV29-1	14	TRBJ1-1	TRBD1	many	TGCAGCGTTGAGGGACAGGGCGTAGGCACTGAAGCTTTCTTT	CSVEGQGVGTEAFF
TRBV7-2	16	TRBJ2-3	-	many	TGTGCCAGCAGCTTATGGGACCCCCGTATACAGGGTACGCAGTATTTT	CASSLWDPRIQGTQYF
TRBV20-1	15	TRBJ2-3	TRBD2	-	TGCAGTGCTAGTCTTAGACTAGCTGGCACAGATACGCAGTATTTT	CSASLRLAGTDTQYF
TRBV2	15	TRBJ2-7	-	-	TGTGCCAGCAGTGAACGGCACAGCAACTCCTACGAGCAGTACTTC	CASSERHSNSYEQYF
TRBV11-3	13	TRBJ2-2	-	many	TGTGCCAGCAGCTCCGGGTGGACCGGGGAGCTGTTTTTT	CASSSGWTGELFF
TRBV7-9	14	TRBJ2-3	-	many	TGTGCCAGCAGCCTAGGGTGGGGCACAGATACGCAGTATTTT	CASSLGWGTDTQYF
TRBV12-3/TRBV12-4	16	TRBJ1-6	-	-	TGTGCCAGCAGTTTGTCGTGGGGGTCCTATAATTCACCCCTCCACTTT	CASSLSWGSYNSPLHF
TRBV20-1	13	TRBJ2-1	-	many	TGCAGTGCCGCCCGGGACAAGTGGTCTCGGCAGTTCTTC	CSAARDKWSRQFF
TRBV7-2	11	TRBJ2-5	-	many	TGTGCCAGCAGCTTAATGGGGACCCAGTACTTC	CASSLMGTQYF
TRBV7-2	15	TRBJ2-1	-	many	TGTGCCAGCAGACCCTACCCGCGATCCTACAATGAGCAGTTCTTC	CASRPYPRSYNEQFF
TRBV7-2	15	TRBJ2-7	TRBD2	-	TGTGCCAGCAGCTTCCAGGGACTAGCGGACTACGAGCAGTACTTC	CASSFQGLADYEQYF
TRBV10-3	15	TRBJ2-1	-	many	TGTGCCATCAGTGAGTCGATCGGGGTCTACAATGAGCAGTTCTTC	CAISESIGVYNEQFF
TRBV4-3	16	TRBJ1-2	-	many	TGCGCCAGCAGCCAAGAAAGGGCCAGTTTCAACTATGGCTACACCTTC	CASSQERASFNYGYTF
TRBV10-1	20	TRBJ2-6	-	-	TGCGCCAGCAGTGAATCGGTAGCGCAAAATCCCAGCTCTGGGGCCAACGTCCTGACTTTC	CASSESVAQNPSSGANVLTF
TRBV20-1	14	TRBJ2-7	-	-	TGCAGTGCCAGCAGTTGGGGCAGGGACTACGAGCAGTACTTC	CSASSWGRDYEQYF